The next 29 T cell receptor beta chains were all read from a single sample in a study of Ad26.COV2.S vaccination and SARS-CoV-2 variants (TCRdb year 2021). According to the study, the label for this sample's treatment or condition signals: roughly 18 received Ad26.COV2.S at low or high dose, single or two shots; 5 received placebo; per-sample allocation not given. For vaccine and placebo recipients, repertoires were sequenced using samples collected on day 63 after the first injection. The library was obtained by the immunoSEQ multiplex PCR assay. This is the immuneACCESS table as TCRdb keeps it, with only in-frame sequences that have V and J called. A part of the clones is gone; compared with another copy, unresolved V genes explain less than half, and the rest is unexplained. This sample has over 400,000 clones in its table, and around 90% of those were observed once. The ten largest clonotypes hold around 4.5% of the sample.

The sample was peripheral blood, taken in a trial of Ad26.COV2.S vaccine versus placebo. The origin of the receptors is a person aged 18 to 65 who received the Ad26.COV2.S COVID-19 vaccine or a placebo.

As to this clone: The germline gene is not matched at one end of the junction; a read error may be the cause. V usage is TRBV5-1 and J usage is TRBJ2-1, with 7 positions matching TRBD2. This CDR3 contains 17 residues. The germline V gene encodes CDR1 SGHRS and CDR2 YFSETQ. Written as DNA, the CDR3 is TGCGCGAGCAAAGGCGGGGGACTGACACCCCCCTACAATGAGCAGTTCTTC. Its protein product is CASKGGGLTPPYNEQFF. Full variable domain (rest looked up from reference TRBV5-1 and TRBJ2-1): KAGVTQTPRYLIKTRGQQVTLSCSPISGHRSVSWYQQTPGQGLQFLFEYFSETQRNKGNFPGRFSGRQFSNSRSEMNVSTLELGDSALYLCASKGGGLTPPYNEQFFGPGTRLTVL.

This clone showed up just a few times. V is TRBV5-4 and J is TRBJ1-2, with 7 bases lining up with TRBD1. The CDR3 runs 15 residues. Germline CDR1 reads SGHNT; CDR2 reads YYREEE (reference sequence). The V and J ends lost 3 bases and 0 bases, in that order; junction bases with no gene match: 5. CDR3 amino acids: CASSSDRATNYGYTF. CDR3 DNA: TGTGCCAGCAGCTCAGACAGGGCGACTAACTATGGCTACACCTTC.

The chain is built from TRBV28 and TRBJ2-1; 10 bases align to TRBD1. Losses at the gene ends were 6 bases for V and 9 bases for J; bases not matched to a gene: 14. Germline V CDR1 and CDR2: MDHEN, SYDVKM. The CDR3 spans 16 residues. CDR3 DNA sequence: TGTGCCAGCAGCCGTAACCCGGGACAGGGGTTTATTGAGCAGTTCTTC. Translating it yields CASSRNPGQGFIEQFF.

This chain connects TRBV18 to TRBJ2-1, with TRBD1 identical over 8 bases. V lost 6 bases to trimming and J lost 3 bases; unmatched junction nucleotides: 4. Germline V gene lookup returns CDR1 KGHSH and CDR2 LQKENI. The CDR3 totals 14 residues. The CDR3 region is CASSFGQGYNEQFF. For the CDR3, the DNA is TGTGCCAGCTCTTTTGGACAGGGCTACAATGAGCAGTTCTTC.

This rearrangement joins TRBV7-9 to TRBJ2-1, with 11 bases identical to TRBD2. J lost 6 bases, V lost 6 bases, and 13 bases had no gene match. Germline CDR1 and CDR2: SEHNR and FQNEAQ (reference sequence). The CDR3 totals 17 residues. The CDR3: CASRQRAVAGGPNEQFF. For the CDR3, the DNA is TGTGCCAGCAGACAGAGGGCAGTAGCGGGAGGGCCCAATGAGCAGTTCTTC.

The chain uses TRBV24-1 and TRBJ2-5; D is unresolved. V lost 4 bases and J 2 bases, leaving 16 bases between the germline ends. The V gene's germline CDR1 is KGHDR and CDR2 SFDVKD. The CDR3 covers 16 residues. Here the CDR3 DNA reads TGTGCCACCAGTGACGGACCCCTTACCTCACAAGAGACCCAGTACTTC. Translated, it gives CATSDGPLTSQETQYF.

The rearrangement links TRBV3-1 (or the pseudogene TRBV3-2) to TRBJ2-5, with TRBD1 matching 7 bases. CDR3 length equals 15 residues. The V gene's germline CDR1 is LGHDT and CDR2 YNNKEL (reference sequence). The J segment lost 0 bases and the V segment lost 6 bases, leaving 7 bases of the junction unmatched. The CDR3 bases are TGTGCCAGCAGGGAACAGGGGCCGTACCAAGAGACCCAGTACTTC. Translation: CASREQGPYQETQYF.

The chain uses TRBV4-1 and TRBJ1-2; 7 bases map to TRBD1. The CDR3 totals 15 residues. Germline V gene sequence: CDR1 MGHRA, CDR2 YSYEKL. Unmatched junction bases numbered 8, after V lost 7 bases and J lost 0 bases. The CDR3 DNA is TGCGCCAGCACCGGGGAACAGGGGTCTAACTATGGCTACACCTTC. This sequence encodes CASTGEQGSNYGYTF.

This clone was counted only a few times. CDR3 sequence: CASSPDRDVSPLHF. Written as DNA, the CDR3 is TGTGCCAGCAGCCCGGACAGGGATGTATCACCCCTCCACTTT. The chain employs TRBV7-9 and TRBJ1-6; 8 positions match TRBD1. V shed 5 bases and J 10 bases; nucleotides not matched to a gene: 7. There are 14 residues in the CDR3. Germline CDR1 is SEHNR and CDR2 is FQNEAQ (reference sequence).

This sequence joins TRBV5-1 and TRBJ2-7; the match to TRBD1 covers 9 bases. The V and J ends lost 0 bases and 2 bases, in that order; junction bases with no gene match: 6. Germline CDR1 is SGHRS and CDR2 is YFSETQ. This CDR3 contains 16 residues. This CDR3 reads CASSLGTGTGTYEQYF. CDR3 bases: TGCGCCAGCAGCTTGGGCACCGGGACAGGGACCTACGAGCAGTACTTC.

This clone was recorded once. This sequence joins TRBV19 and TRBJ2-1, with D maybe TRBD2 (5 bases). Trimming shortened V by 5 bases and J by 9 bases, and 17 bases separated the two germline ends. Germline loops: CDR1 LNHDA, CDR2 SQIVND (reference sequence). This CDR3 has 14 residues. DNA of the CDR3: TGTGCCAGTAGTGTAACCTCTAGGAGCGGTGAGCAGTTCTTC. This sequence encodes CASSVTSRSGEQFF.

Written as DNA, the CDR3 is TGTGCCAGCAGTTTGGAGGGACCACCGGACACGTACTTC. It specifies CASSLEGPPDTYF. This chain links TRBV28 with TRBJ2-7, with a tentative D call TRBD2 (6 bases). The CDR3 is 13 amino acids. V dropped 3 bases and J dropped 12 bases, with 18 bases sitting between them. CDR1 and CDR2 (germline): MDHEN, SYDVKM.

The chain combines TRBV7-2 with TRBJ2-2; possible D gene TRBD2, 6 bases. V was trimmed by 5 bases and J by 5 bases, leaving 15 bases between them. This CDR3 has 15 amino acids. Germline lookup yields CDR1 SGHTA and CDR2 FQGNSA. CDR3 coding DNA: TGTGCCAGCAGCAACAACCCCGGGGGAACCGGGGAGCTGTTTTTT. This gives the protein CASSNNPGGTGELFF.

The chain uses TRBV29-1 and TRBJ1-1, with a tentative D call TRBD1 (6 bases). Germline V gene lookup returns CDR1 SQVTM and CDR2 ANQGSEA. The CDR3 length is 14 residues. The ends were cut back, 5 bases at V and 4 bases at J, with 17 bases in the middle. The CDR3 sequence is CSVIGGPMGTEAFF. DNA of the CDR3: TGCAGCGTTATCGGGGGGCCCATGGGCACTGAAGCTTTCTTT.

The J gene is TRBJ2-5, the V gene TRBV28, with 9 bases matching TRBD1. Germline V gene data show CDR1 as MDHEN and CDR2 as SYDVKM. The J segment lost 5 bases and the V segment lost 5 bases, leaving 12 bases of the junction unmatched. This CDR3 comprises 16 residues. The CDR3 loop is CASSPWDRVGRETQYF. CDR3 nucleotides: TGTGCCAGCAGTCCGTGGGACAGGGTGGGCCGGGAGACCCAGTACTTC.

V usage is TRBV27 and J usage is TRBJ1-6, with D perhaps TRBD1 (5 bases). The CDR3 totals 15 residues. CDR1 and CDR2 (germline): MNHEY, SMNVEV (reference sequence). Trimming pared 3 bases from V and 7 bases from J, leaving 13 bases between. In DNA, the CDR3 is TGTGCCAGCAGTTTCTACGGGACCCTCAATTCACCCCTCCACTTT. This encodes CASSFYGTLNSPLHF.

V usage is TRBV6-5 and J usage is TRBJ1-2, with 9 bases identical to TRBD1. The CDR3 runs to 15 residues. Trimming removed 6 bases from V and 4 bases from J; junction bases left unmatched: 9. CDR1 MNHEY and CDR2 SVGAGI come from the germline V gene. The CDR3 loop is CASSPGDREVYGYTF. DNA for the CDR3: TGTGCCAGCAGCCCGGGGGACAGGGAAGTCTATGGCTACACCTTC.

The rearrangement links TRBV9 to TRBJ2-1; 9 nucleotides match TRBD2. V trimming: 0 bases; J trimming: 5 bases; junction bases outside the gene matches: 3. The CDR3 length is 15 residues. CDR1 is SGDLS and CDR2 is YYNGEE in the germline V gene. CDR3 sequence: CASSVDGTSHNEQFF. CDR3 nucleotide sequence: TGTGCCAGCAGCGTAGATGGGACTAGCCACAATGAGCAGTTCTTC.

V is TRBV7-2 and J is TRBJ2-7; 9 positions match TRBD2. The CDR3 totals 16 residues. The trim removed 0 bases at V and 5 bases at J, leaving 8 bases unmatched. Germline CDR1 is SGHTA and CDR2 is FQGNSA. The CDR3 protein is CASSLASAGGMNEQYF. CDR3 nucleotide sequence: TGTGCCAGCAGCTTAGCGTCGGCGGGAGGGATGAACGAGCAGTACTTC. Drawing the rest from reference TRBV7-2 and TRBJ2-7, the complete variable domain is GAGVSQSPSNKVTEKGKDVELRCDPISGHTALYWYRQSLGQGLEFLIYFQGNSAPDKSGLPSDRFSAERTGGSVSTLTIQRTQQEDSAVYLCASSLASAGGMNEQYFGPGTRLTVT.

The chain combines TRBV5-4 with TRBJ2-1; perhaps TRBD2 as D (6 bases). This CDR3 region has 14 residues. CDR1 is SGHNT and CDR2 is YYREEE in the germline V gene (reference sequence). Trimming left V 0 bases short and J 11 bases short, with 15 bases between. This CDR3 is CASSLGGWGLQQFF. The CDR3 bases are TGTGCCAGCAGCTTGGGTGGGTGGGGACTCCAGCAGTTCTTC. Full variable domain (missing parts from reference TRBV5-4 and TRBJ2-1): ETGVTQSPTHLIKTRGQQVTLRCSSQSGHNTVSWYQQALGQGPQFIFQYYREEENGRGNFPPRFSGLQFPNYSSELNVNALELDDSALYLCASSLGGWGLQQFFGPGTRLTVL.

The V gene is TRBV24-1, the J gene TRBJ1-1, with D tentatively TRBD1 (6 bases). The CDR3 runs to 13 residues. Trimming cost V 7 bases and J 3 bases, with 11 bases left between them. The germline gives CDR1 KGHDR, CDR2 SFDVKD. For the CDR3, the DNA is TGTGCCACCAGAACGCCAGGGGACACTGAAGCTTTCTTT. This encodes CATRTPGDTEAFF.

The genes are TRBV2 and TRBJ2-5; 11 positions agree with TRBD2. CDR1 and CDR2 from the germline V gene are SNHLY and FYNNEI. Unmatched junction bases numbered 4, after V lost 5 bases and J lost 2 bases. The CDR3 has 15 amino acids. Here the CDR3 reads CASSTRLAGQETQYF. Here the CDR3 DNA reads TGTGCCAGCAGTACAAGACTAGCGGGGCAAGAGACCCAGTACTTC.

V and J are TRBV28 and TRBJ1-5; TRBD1 aligns across 8 bases. V gave up 4 bases and J gave up 6 bases; unmatched junction bases: 5. The CDR3 has 14 residues. CDR1 is MDHEN, CDR2 SYDVKM, per germline. The CDR3, as DNA: TGTGCCAGCAGTTCCCCAGGGGGCGGTCAGCCCCAGCATTTT. It yields the protein CASSSPGGGQPQHF.

The chain combines TRBV19 with TRBJ2-1, with 12 nucleotides matching TRBD1. CDR1 and CDR2 from the germline V gene are LNHDA and SQIVND (reference sequence). The CDR3 extends over 15 amino acids. The trim removed 6 bases at V and 8 bases at J, leaving 8 bases unmatched. The CDR3 bases are TGTGCCAGTAGATGGGGGACAGGGGGCGGCGATGAGCAGTTCTTC. Its protein is CASRWGTGGGDEQFF.

The rearrangement links TRBV28 to TRBJ1-1; tentatively, D is TRBD1 (5 bases). In germline, CDR1 is MDHEN, CDR2 SYDVKM. V lost 4 bases and J 1 base, leaving 13 bases between the germline ends. The CDR3 runs to 15 residues. CDR3 sequence: CASSSRTFRNTEAFF. The CDR3 region has the DNA TGTGCCAGCAGTTCCCGGACATTCCGGAACACTGAAGCTTTCTTT.

This chain uses TRBV5-8 with TRBJ2-7, with TRBD1 identical over 8 bases. CDR3 length: 14 amino acids. Looked up from germline, CDR1 is SGHTS and CDR2 is YDEGEE. J was trimmed by 3 bases and V by 3 bases; bases with no gene match: 5. CDR3 loop: CASSWTGLHYEQYF. For the CDR3, the DNA is TGTGCCAGCAGCTGGACAGGGCTTCACTACGAGCAGTACTTC. Full variable domain (missing parts from reference TRBV5-8 and TRBJ2-7): EAGVTQSPTHLIKTRGQQATLRCSPISGHTSVYWYQQALGLGLQFLLWYDEGEERNRGNFPPRFSGRQFPNYSSELNVNALELEDSALYLCASSWTGLHYEQYFGPGTRLTVT.

V is TRBV7-8 and J is TRBJ2-1; 7 nucleotides agree with TRBD1. CDR1 and CDR2 from the germline V gene are SGHVS and FQNEAQ. CDR3 length: 16 amino acids. Losses at the gene ends were 5 bases for V and 6 bases for J; bases not matched to a gene: 13. CDR3 in DNA: TGTGCCAGCAGCCCCATTCAGGGGGTCCCCGGCAATGAGCAGTTCTTC. This encodes CASSPIQGVPGNEQFF.

This rearrangement joins TRBV24-1 to TRBJ2-5; no firm D call. Germline V gene data show CDR1 as KGHDR and CDR2 as SFDVKD. V was trimmed by 5 bases and J by 2 bases, leaving 8 bases between them. The length of the CDR3 is 13 residues. The CDR3 nucleotides are TGTGCCACCAGTGTGATCGGACAAGAGACCCAGTACTTC. Its protein is CATSVIGQETQYF.

V usage is TRBV7-9 and J usage is TRBJ2-1; unclear D gene. The germline V and J ends were trimmed by 1 base and 5 bases, with 9 bases remaining between them. Germline V gene sequence: CDR1 SEHNR, CDR2 FQNEAQ (reference sequence). This CDR3 is built from 14 residues. The CDR3 region is CASSLVEQNNEQFF. The CDR3 nucleotides are TGTGCCAGCAGCTTAGTCGAACAGAACAATGAGCAGTTCTTC.